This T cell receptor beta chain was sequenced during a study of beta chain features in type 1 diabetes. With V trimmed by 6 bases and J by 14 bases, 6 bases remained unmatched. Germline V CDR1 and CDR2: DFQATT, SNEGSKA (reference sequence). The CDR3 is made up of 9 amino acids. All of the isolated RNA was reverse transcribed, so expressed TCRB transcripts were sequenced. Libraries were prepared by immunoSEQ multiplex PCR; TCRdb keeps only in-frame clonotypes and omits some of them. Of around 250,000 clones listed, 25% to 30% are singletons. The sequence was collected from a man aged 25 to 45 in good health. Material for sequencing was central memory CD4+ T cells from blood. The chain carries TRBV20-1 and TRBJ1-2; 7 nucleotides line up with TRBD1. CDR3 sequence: CSADPGGTF. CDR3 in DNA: TGCAGTGCCGACCCAGGGGGGACCTTC.